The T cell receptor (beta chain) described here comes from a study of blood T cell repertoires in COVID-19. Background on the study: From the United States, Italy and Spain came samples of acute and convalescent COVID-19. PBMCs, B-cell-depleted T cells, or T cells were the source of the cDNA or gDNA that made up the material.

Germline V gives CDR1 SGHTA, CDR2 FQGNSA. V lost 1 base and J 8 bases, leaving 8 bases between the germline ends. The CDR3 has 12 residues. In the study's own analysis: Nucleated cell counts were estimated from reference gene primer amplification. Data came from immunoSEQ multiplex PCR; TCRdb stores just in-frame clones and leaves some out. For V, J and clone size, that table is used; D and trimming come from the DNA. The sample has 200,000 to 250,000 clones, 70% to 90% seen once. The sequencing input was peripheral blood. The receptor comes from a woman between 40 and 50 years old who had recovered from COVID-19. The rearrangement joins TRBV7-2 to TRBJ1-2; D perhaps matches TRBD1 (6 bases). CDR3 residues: CASSLDRAGYTF. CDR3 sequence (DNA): TGTGCCAGCAGCTTAGACAGGGCCGGCTACACCTTC.